The clone carrying this T cell receptor beta chain was seen only once. Its antigen is currently unknown. The CDR3 sequence is 13 residues long. Trimming cost V 3 bases and J 5 bases, with 10 bases left between them. The germline V gene encodes CDR1 SQVTM and CDR2 ANQGSEA. This sample is drawn from a study of T cell responses to AZD1222 COVID-19 vaccine. General study results and limits: Baseline seropositives among AZD1222 recipients totaled only 5 or 6. Vaccine-associated CD4 TCRs ranged over spike, dominating at 160-218 and 743-854.

TCRdb's table, derived via immunoSEQ multiplex PCR, lists solely in-frame clones and lacks some. In the table there are tens of thousands of clones, roughly 88% of which are singletons. Some second doses came at about 4 weeks and others at about 12 weeks; these were pooled. The chain carries TRBV29-1 and TRBJ1-4; no clear D. Sequencing used peripheral blood, obtained 28 days after the second AZD1222 dose. The TCR originated in an adult who received the AZD1222 COVID-19 vaccine. This chain's CDR3 is CSVEAEGNEKLFF. The CDR3 DNA sequence: TGCAGCGTTGAGGCGGAGGGAAATGAAAAACTGTTTTTT.